The next 31 T cell receptor beta chains were all read from a single sample in a study of cytomegalovirus exposure and HLA in healthy donors. In the PCR, 60 Vbeta and 13 Jbeta primers were used. Generated by immunoSEQ multiplex PCR, the TCRdb table keeps only in-frame clones and is missing some. The sample lists about 120,000 clones, 79% seen once, with 5.5% to 7% in the top ten. Input material: PBMCs. The source is a man aged 25-45 years in good health and CMV-seropositive.

A single count supports this clone. This chain connects TRBV29-1 to TRBJ2-7; TRBD1 matches at 8 bases. The ends lost 8 bases at V and 2 bases at J; junction bases unmatched: 11. The CDR3 has 14 residues. Germline assignment: CDR1 SQVTM and CDR2 ANQGSEA. This chain's CDR3 is CSPTVGQGPYEQYF. DNA of the CDR3: TGCAGCCCCACCGTAGGACAGGGACCCTACGAGCAGTACTTC.

In its sample, this clone was seen a few times. V is TRBV4-1 and J is TRBJ2-7; D possibly corresponds to TRBD1 (5 bases). The CDR3 is made up of 12 amino acids. Trimming removed 3 bases at V and 5 bases at J, with 8 bases between. Germline V gene data show CDR1 as MGHRA and CDR2 as YSYEKL. The CDR3 loop reads CASSHVRDEQYF. For the CDR3, the DNA is TGCGCCAGCAGCCACGTCAGGGACGAGCAGTACTTC.

The CDR3 is CASSLQGGAGTQYF. Written as DNA, the CDR3 is TGTGCCAGCAGCTTACAAGGGGGCGCCGGGACCCAGTACTTC. The chain uses TRBV7-9 and TRBJ2-5; TRBD1 matches at 7 bases. With 2 bases clipped from V and 7 bases from J, the junction kept 7 bases outside the gene matches. The CDR3 loop spans 14 amino acids. The germline gives CDR1 SEHNR, CDR2 FQNEAQ (reference sequence).

This chain uses TRBV7-9 with TRBJ1-2; D may be TRBD1 (5 bases). Germline V gene data show CDR1 as SEHNR and CDR2 as FQNEAQ (reference sequence). V shed 11 bases and J shed 7 bases, with 14 bases lying between them. The CDR3 runs 11 residues. DNA of the CDR3: TGTGCCCCCTACACCGACAGTGGCTACACCTTC. Encoded protein: CAPYTDSGYTF.

CDR3 nucleotides: TGCGCCAGCAGCAGGTCCGGGACAGTCTACGAGCAGTACTTC. Translation gives CASSRSGTVYEQYF. This sequence joins TRBV5-1 and TRBJ2-5, with 7 nucleotides matching TRBD1. The DNA end favors TRBJ2-7, so the J call may be wrong. From germline, CDR1 is SGHRS and CDR2 YFSETQ. This CDR3 has 14 amino acids.

J is TRBJ1-1 and V is TRBV19; D unresolved. CDR1 LNHDA and CDR2 SQIVND come from the germline V gene (reference sequence). The V gene lost 5 bases and the J gene lost 5 bases, with 12 bases spanning the gap. CDR3 length: 13 amino acids. CDR3 DNA: TGTGCCAGTAGTTCGACTATCCTGACTGAAGCTTTCTTT. It yields the protein CASSSTILTEAFF. The full variable domain, in which reference TRBV19 and TRBJ1-1 provide the parts outside the CDR3, is DGGITQSPKYLFRKEGQNVTLSCEQNLNHDAMYWYRQDPGQGLRLIYYSQIVNDFQKGDIAEGYSVSREKKESFPLTVTSAQKNPTAFYLCASSSTILTEAFFGQGTRLTVV.

The chain combines TRBV7-2 with TRBJ2-7, with 10 bases lining up with TRBD1. The CDR3 extends over 16 amino acids. V lost 5 bases and J lost 1; bases outside the gene matches: 8. Germline V lookup: CDR1 SGHTA, CDR2 FQGNSA. The CDR3 region has the DNA TGTGCCAGCAGCCCAACCGGGACAGGGGCGTCCTACGAGCAGTACTTC. Translated, it gives CASSPTGTGASYEQYF.

V gene TRBV10-3 combines with J gene TRBJ1-6; D is perhaps TRBD1 (5 bases). The CDR3 is 15 residues long. V lost 6 bases, J lost 4 bases, and 13 bases lay in between. Germline-derived CDR1 and CDR2 are ENHRY and SYGVKD. CDR3 region: CAISQFDSYNSPLHF. The DNA for the CDR3 is TGTGCCATCAGCCAGTTTGACAGTTATAATTCACCCCTCCACTTT.

The chain couples TRBV7-2 to TRBJ1-4; D is ambiguous. Trimming pared 5 bases from V and 3 bases from J, leaving 7 bases between. CDR3 size: 13 residues. Germline assignment: CDR1 SGHTA and CDR2 FQGNSA. The chain's CDR3 is CASSREPNEKLFF. CDR3 DNA sequence: TGTGCCAGCAGCCGAGAACCTAATGAAAAACTGTTTTTT.

The chain is built from TRBV9 and TRBJ2-1; 10 nucleotides agree with TRBD2. The CDR3 is 15 residues long. From germline, CDR1 is SGDLS and CDR2 YYNGEE. V lost 3 bases, J lost 9 bases, and 9 bases stayed unmatched. For the CDR3, the DNA is TGTGCCAGCAGCGCGAGCGGGGGGGCCCTGTCTGAGCAGTTCTTC. Protein sequence: CASSASGGALSEQFF.

This chain joins TRBV7-2 and TRBJ2-5, with 10 nucleotides matching TRBD2. The CDR3 consists of 16 residues. The germline V gene encodes CDR1 SGHTA and CDR2 FQGNSA. V gave up 2 bases and J gave up 2 bases; unmatched junction bases: 5. The CDR3 protein is CASSLQAGGPQETQYF. CDR3 sequence (DNA): TGTGCCAGCAGCTTACAAGCGGGGGGGCCACAAGAGACCCAGTACTTC.

The gene calls are TRBV29-1 and TRBJ1-4; 8 nucleotides align to TRBD1. Looked up from germline, CDR1 is SQVTM and CDR2 is ANQGSEA. Unmatched junction bases numbered 3, after V lost 4 bases and J lost 8 bases. This CDR3 region has 12 residues. In DNA form, the CDR3 reads TGCAGCGTTGGTGACAGGGGAGAAAAACTGTTTTTT. Residues: CSVGDRGEKLFF.

Remarks on this clone: The junction does not match germline at one end; this may be a read error. V and J are TRBV30 and TRBJ2-7, with a tentative D call TRBD2 (7 bases). This CDR3 is built from 13 residues. Germline V gene lookup returns CDR1 GTSNPN and CDR2 SVGIG (reference sequence). CDR3 protein: CAWSGLWAGAPNF. CDR3 coding DNA: TGTGCCTGGAGTGGCCTCTGGGCGGGGGCCCCCAACTTC.

The chain joins TRBV5-1 to TRBJ2-5; TRBD1 matches at 7 bases. Germline V lookup: CDR1 SGHRS, CDR2 YFSETQ. The CDR3 is 16 amino acids. V lost 2 bases and J lost 1; bases outside the gene matches: 8. The CDR3 region is CASSFNAGTVQETQYF. CDR3 sequence (DNA): TGCGCCAGCAGCTTTAATGCCGGGACAGTCCAAGAGACCCAGTACTTC.

This clone has only one observation. This chain uses TRBV20-1 with TRBJ2-3, with 7 bases lining up with TRBD2. Germline V gene sequence: CDR1 DFQATT, CDR2 SNEGSKA (reference sequence). J lost 6 bases, V lost 5 bases, and 2 bases had no gene match. The CDR3 spans 11 residues. The CDR3 DNA reads TGCAGTGCTGGGGAGGGGGATACGCAGTATTTT. It codes for CSAGEGDTQYF.

The rearrangement joins TRBV15 to TRBJ2-4; 8 positions agree with TRBD1. CDR1 and CDR2 from the germline V gene are LNHNV and YYDKDF (reference sequence). CDR3 length: 13 residues. Trimming removed 8 bases from V and 8 bases from J; junction bases left unmatched: 8. CDR3 in DNA: TGTGCCACCCAGGGGGCGACACGTGACATTCAGTACTTC. Translation: CATQGATRDIQYF.

The chain employs TRBV9 and TRBJ2-7; TRBD2 matches 9 bases. The CDR3 runs to 14 residues. V gave up 4 bases and J gave up 3 bases; unmatched junction bases: 5. CDR1 and CDR2 (germline): SGDLS, YYNGEE. The CDR3 is CASSPSSGDYEQYF. The CDR3 DNA reads as TGTGCCAGCAGCCCCTCTAGCGGGGACTACGAGCAGTACTTC.

V and J are TRBV19 and TRBJ1-5, with D perhaps TRBD1 (6 bases). Germline-derived CDR1 and CDR2 are LNHDA and SQIVND (reference sequence). CDR3 length equals 15 residues. Trimming cost V 5 bases and J 5 bases, with 16 bases left between them. The CDR3 loop reads CASSYGQPGDQPQHF. In nucleotides, the CDR3 is TGTGCCAGTAGTTACGGACAGCCCGGGGATCAGCCCCAGCATTTT.

The CDR3 reads CASSVGGETQYF. The DNA of the CDR3 is TGTGCCAGCAGCGTAGGAGGGGAGACCCAGTACTTC. The J gene is TRBJ2-5, the V gene TRBV9, with D possibly matching TRBD2 (5 bases). The CDR3 has 12 amino acids. From germline, CDR1 is SGDLS and CDR2 YYNGEE. V lost 0 bases to trimming and J lost 5 bases, with 5 bases between them.

This chain joins TRBV5-1 and TRBJ2-3; D call uncertain. V was shortened by 5 bases and J by 4 bases, with 17 bases between the two germline ends. The CDR3 is 15 residues long. Germline CDR1 is SGHRS and CDR2 is YFSETQ. CDR3 sequence: CASSRGQGAPDTQYF. DNA of the CDR3: TGCGCCAGCAGTCGAGGCCAAGGCGCACCAGATACGCAGTATTTT.

The gene calls are TRBV7-6 and TRBJ2-7; 13 nucleotides match TRBD2. The germline gives CDR1 SGHVS, CDR2 FNYEAQ. V trimming: 5 bases; J trimming: 3 bases; junction bases outside the gene matches: 10. The CDR3 contains 17 residues. For the CDR3, the DNA is TGTGCCAGCAGCCTTGGGACTAGCGGGGACATTATCTACGAGCAGTACTTC. Its protein product is CASSLGTSGDIIYEQYF.

Only a few counts were recorded for this clone. The chain is built from TRBV4-3 and TRBJ2-1, with 8 bases matching TRBD2. Germline assignment: CDR1 LGHNA and CDR2 YSLEER. Germline trimming cut 0 bases from V and 4 bases from J; bases unmatched to any gene: 5. CDR3 size: 16 residues. The CDR3 loop reads CASSQDRGGPYNEQFF. In DNA form, the CDR3 reads TGCGCCAGCAGCCAAGATCGGGGGGGGCCTTACAATGAGCAGTTCTTC.

The chain carries TRBV10-3 and TRBJ2-3, with 10 nucleotides matching TRBD2. V lost 0 bases, J lost 2 bases, and 5 bases stayed unmatched. CDR3 length: 17 amino acids. In germline, CDR1 is ENHRY, CDR2 SYGVKD. The CDR3 loop is CAISESSGGWNTDTQYF. DNA of the CDR3: TGTGCCATCAGTGAGTCTAGCGGGGGGTGGAACACAGATACGCAGTATTTT.

The chain carries TRBV7-9 and TRBJ2-1, with 9 bases identical to TRBD2. The ends lost 1 base at V and 12 bases at J; junction bases unmatched: 10. Germline V gene lookup returns CDR1 SEHNR and CDR2 FQNEAQ (reference sequence). There are 15 residues in the CDR3. The CDR3 reads CASSLEVGGGAWQFF. The CDR3 nucleotides are TGTGCCAGCAGCTTAGAAGTGGGCGGGGGGGCATGGCAGTTCTTC. Together with reference TRBV7-9 and TRBJ2-1, the CDR3 gives the full variable domain: DTGVSQNPRHKITKRGQNVTFRCDPISEHNRLYWYRQTLGQGPEFLTYFQNEAQLEKSRLLSDRFSAERPKGSFSTLEIQRTEQGDSAMYLCASSLEVGGGAWQFFGPGTRLTVL.

Concerning this clone: This same CDR3 is encoded by further DNA sequences in the sample. This chain connects TRBV7-2 to TRBJ2-5; 8 nucleotides match TRBD2. V was clipped by 5 bases and J by 10 bases; unmatched bases: 12. The CDR3 is 14 residues long. CDR1 SGHTA and CDR2 FQGNSA come from the germline V gene. CDR3 in amino acids: CASSILAAQAGQYF. The CDR3 DNA sequence: TGTGCCAGCAGCATACTAGCGGCCCAAGCGGGCCAGTACTTC. Full variable domain (remainder filled in from reference TRBV7-2 and TRBJ2-5): GAGVSQSPSNKVTEKGKDVELRCDPISGHTALYWYRQSLGQGLEFLIYFQGNSAPDKSGLPSDRFSAERTGGSVSTLTIQRTQQEDSAVYLCASSILAAQAGQYFGPGTRLLVL.

V and J are TRBV7-9 and TRBJ2-3; TRBD1 aligns across 10 bases. V was clipped by 5 bases and J by 4 bases; unmatched bases: 9. CDR1 and CDR2 (germline): SEHNR, FQNEAQ (reference sequence). The CDR3 runs to 16 residues. The CDR3 coding sequence is TGTGCCAGCAGCCCGCGGACAGGGGGTAGGTCAGATACGCAGTATTTT. It encodes CASSPRTGGRSDTQYF.

V usage is TRBV5-6 and J usage is TRBJ2-3; weak D call: TRBD2 (6 bases). Germline values: CDR1 SGHDT, CDR2 YYEEEE. V was shortened by 5 bases and J by 2 bases, with 15 bases between the two germline ends. The CDR3 spans 15 residues. The CDR3 loop reads CASSSGTLTTDTQYF. The DNA of the CDR3 is TGTGCCAGCAGTTCCGGGACTCTAACCACAGATACGCAGTATTTT.

The V gene is TRBV18, the J gene TRBJ1-2; 7 nucleotides agree with TRBD1. The CDR3 extends over 15 amino acids. Germline-derived CDR1 and CDR2 are KGHSH and LQKENI. Unmatched junction bases numbered 9, after V lost 4 bases and J lost 4 bases. The DNA for the CDR3 is TGTGCCAGCTCACGCGGGACAGAGAGGGGCTATGGCTACACCTTC. Its protein product is CASSRGTERGYGYTF.

DNA of the CDR3: TGTGCCAGCAGCTTCACCGGGACAGGGGTCGCCGGGGAGCTGTTTTTT. This encodes CASSFTGTGVAGELFF. The chain employs TRBV11-2 and TRBJ2-2; 10 bases agree with TRBD1. V was pared by 3 bases and J by 6 bases, with 7 bases of the junction left unmatched. Germline V gene sequence: CDR1 SGHAT, CDR2 FQNNGV. There are 16 residues in the CDR3.

The chain carries TRBV6-5 and TRBJ2-7, with D possibly being TRBD2 (5 bases). The CDR3 length is 12 residues. The V gene's germline CDR1 is MNHEY and CDR2 SVGAGI. The V end lost 4 bases, the J end lost 6 bases, and 10 bases lay between the germline ends. CDR3 residues: CASSSPEGEQYF. The CDR3 coding sequence is TGTGCCAGCAGTTCCCCTGAGGGCGAGCAGTACTTC.

This rearrangement joins TRBV5-5 to TRBJ1-4, with a tentative D call TRBD1 (5 bases). V shed 4 bases and J shed 8 bases, with 18 bases lying between them. Germline V gene lookup returns CDR1 SGHKS and CDR2 YYEKEE (reference sequence). The length of the CDR3 is 15 residues. The CDR3 region is CASSPRAGGGEKLFF. As DNA, the CDR3 is TGTGCCAGCAGCCCGAGAGCAGGTGGGGGGGAAAAACTGTTTTTT. Full variable domain (remainder filled in from reference TRBV5-5 and TRBJ1-4): DAGVTQSPTHLIKTRGQQVTLRCSPISGHKSVSWYQQVLGQGPQFIFQYYEKEERGRGNFPDRFSARQFPNYSSELNVNALLLGDSALYLCASSPRAGGGEKLFFGSGTQLSVL.